A selection of T cell receptor beta chains follows, all from one sample in a study of T cells in tuberculosis. The table came from immunoSEQ multiplex PCR; TCRdb's copy has only in-frame clones and leaves some out. In the table there are some 31,000 clones, 86% of which are singletons. The specimen comprised PBMCs, sampled at tuberculosis diagnosis. The receptors shown here come from an adult with tuberculosis. CDR3s include the opening cysteine and the closing phenylalanine or tryptophan. The D gene is left open where the match is weak. Some rows have no size entry. The others give once, few or many, or a class for an expanded clone.

TRBJ2-5 TRBD1 - TRBV5-4 TGTGCCAGTAGCTTGGGTGACAGGGAAGAGACCCAGTACTTC CASSLGDREETQYF
TRBJ2-6 TRBD1 - TRBV2 TGTGCCAGCAGTGGGCGATTATCGACAGGGCCCTCTCTGGGGGCCAACGTCCTGACTTTC CASSGRLSTGPSLGANVLTF
TRBJ1-2 - - TRBV5-1 TGCGCCAGCAGATCAGACAGATACTATGGCTACACCTTC CASRSDRYYGYTF
TRBJ2-1 TRBD2 - TRBV10-3 TGTGCCATCAGTGCCTATCAGTTAGCGGGGGGCTACAATGAGCAGTTCTTC CAISAYQLAGGYNEQFF
TRBJ1-1 - once TRBV5-1 TGCGCCAGCAGCTTTGACAGGACCTTAACTGAAGCTTTCTTT CASSFDRTLTEAFF
TRBJ1-5 TRBD1 - TRBV7-9 TGTGCCAGCAGCTCGGGACAGGGCGCAGATAGCAATCAGCCCCAGCATTTT CASSSGQGADSNQPQHF
TRBJ1-5 - - TRBV19 TGTGCCAGTAGTATAGTATCCGTATTCAATCAGCCCCAGCATTTT CASSIVSVFNQPQHF
TRBJ1-1 - - TRBV2 TGTGCCAGCAGGGGCCCCGGGGTGAACACTGAAGCTTTCTTT CASRGPGVNTEAFF
TRBJ2-1 - - TRBV27 TGTGCCAGCAGTTTATTCCACTACAATGAGCAGTTCTTC CASSLFHYNEQFF
TRBJ1-1 - - TRBV19 TGTGCCAGTAGTATCACAGGACCGCTGAACACTGAAGCTTTCTTT CASSITGPLNTEAFF
TRBJ2-7 TRBD2 - TRBV14 TGTGCCAGCAGCCAAGTGCTTACCGGGAGGGGCTCCTACGAGCAGTACTTC CASSQVLTGRGSYEQYF
TRBJ2-7 - - TRBV10-3 TGTGCCATCAGTGAGTCGGCGGGTAACTCCTACGAGCAGTACTTC CAISESAGNSYEQYF
TRBJ1-2 TRBD1 - TRBV27 TGTGCCAGCAGTTACAGGGGTTCGGATGGCTACACCTTC CASSYRGSDGYTF
TRBJ2-7 - few TRBV28 TGTGCCAGCAGCCCAAGGGCCGACAGGCAAATCTACGAGCAGTACTTC CASSPRADRQIYEQYF
TRBJ2-2 TRBD2 - TRBV5-5 TGTGCCAGCAGTCAAGGGACTAGCGGGGGTAACGGCGGGGAGCTGTTTTTT CASSQGTSGGNGGELFF
TRBJ1-1 TRBD1 - TRBV27 TGTGCCAGCAGTTTCGCAGGGGGCAACACTGAAGCTTTCTTT CASSFAGGNTEAFF
TRBJ2-7 TRBD2 - TRBV5-1 TGCGCCAGCAGCTTTGGACTAGCGGGGGGCCCCGACCCTTACGAGCAGTACTTC CASSFGLAGGPDPYEQYF
TRBJ1-6 - few TRBV11-2 TGTGCCAGCAGCGCCAGGGGATACAATTCACCCCTCCACTTT CASSARGYNSPLHF
TRBJ1-1 - - TRBV10-3 TGTGCCATCAGAACAGGGATGAACACTGAAGCTTTCTTT CAIRTGMNTEAFF
TRBJ2-5 - - TRBV9 TGTGCCAGCAGCTCGGGGGACGCGAACCAAGAGACCCAGTACTTC CASSSGDANQETQYF
TRBJ2-7 TRBD1 - TRBV6-6 TGTGCCAGCAGTTACCCAGGGGGTACCTACGAGCAGTACTTC CASSYPGGTYEQYF
TRBJ2-6 - - TRBV18 TGTGCCAGCTCACCAATACAGGGAACGGGCGGGGCCAACGTCCTGACTTTC CASSPIQGTGGANVLTF